This record concerns one TCR beta chain sequence. Its antigen is unknown. Sequencing was performed with immunoSEQ multiplex PCR; in TCRdb, only in-frame clones are kept and a portion is missing. The sample yields around 120,000 clones, 92% seen once. These data belong to a study of T cell responses to AZD1222 COVID-19 vaccine. Study-level findings and limits: In all cases, repertoires were sampled only after the peak T cell response.

Trimming pared 0 bases from V and 7 bases from J, leaving 7 bases between. This CDR3 is 13 amino acids long. Germline CDR1 reads WSHSY; CDR2 reads SAAADI. The sample here was peripheral blood, taken on day 0 of AZD1222 vaccination. The genes are TRBV10-2 and TRBJ1-5; D is unresolved. This TCR was sampled from an adult in good health. CDR3 in DNA: TGCGCCAGCAGTGAGTCAGTGGGCCAGCCCCAGCATTTT. It codes for CASSESVGQPQHF.